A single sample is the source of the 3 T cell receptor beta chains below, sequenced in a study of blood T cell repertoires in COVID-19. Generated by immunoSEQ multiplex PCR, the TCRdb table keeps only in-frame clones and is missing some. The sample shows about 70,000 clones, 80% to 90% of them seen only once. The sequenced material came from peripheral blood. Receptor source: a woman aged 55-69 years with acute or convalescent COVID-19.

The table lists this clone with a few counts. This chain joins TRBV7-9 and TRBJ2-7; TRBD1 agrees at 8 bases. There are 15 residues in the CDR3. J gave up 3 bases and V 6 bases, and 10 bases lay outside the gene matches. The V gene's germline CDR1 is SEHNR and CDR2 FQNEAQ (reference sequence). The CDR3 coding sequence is TGTGCCAGCAGACCCTTCAGGGGGCCAGACTACGAGCAGTACTTC. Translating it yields CASRPFRGPDYEQYF.

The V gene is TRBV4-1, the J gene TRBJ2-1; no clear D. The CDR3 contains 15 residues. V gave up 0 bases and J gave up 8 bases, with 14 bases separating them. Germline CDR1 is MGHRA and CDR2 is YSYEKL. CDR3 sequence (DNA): TGCGCCAGCAGCCAAGATTCGGCTAGAATCGATGAGCAGTTCTTC. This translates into CASSQDSARIDEQFF.

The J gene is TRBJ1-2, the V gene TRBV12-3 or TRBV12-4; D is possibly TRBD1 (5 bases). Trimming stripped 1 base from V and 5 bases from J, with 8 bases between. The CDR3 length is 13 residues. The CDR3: CASSLDRRYGYTF. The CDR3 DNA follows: TGTGCCAGCAGTTTAGACAGGCGTTATGGCTACACCTTC.